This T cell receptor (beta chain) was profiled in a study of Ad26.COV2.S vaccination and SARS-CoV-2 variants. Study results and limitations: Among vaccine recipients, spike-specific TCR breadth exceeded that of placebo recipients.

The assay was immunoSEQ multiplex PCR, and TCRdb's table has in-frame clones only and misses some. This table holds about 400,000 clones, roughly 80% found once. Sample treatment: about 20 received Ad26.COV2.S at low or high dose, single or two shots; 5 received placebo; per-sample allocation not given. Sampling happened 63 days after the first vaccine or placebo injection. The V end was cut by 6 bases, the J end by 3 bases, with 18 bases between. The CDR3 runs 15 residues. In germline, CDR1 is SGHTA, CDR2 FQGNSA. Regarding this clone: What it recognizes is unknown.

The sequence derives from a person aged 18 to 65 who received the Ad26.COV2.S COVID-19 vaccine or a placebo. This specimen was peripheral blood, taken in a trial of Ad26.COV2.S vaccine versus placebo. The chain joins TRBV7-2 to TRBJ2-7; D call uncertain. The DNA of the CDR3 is TGTGCCAGCAGATACATAGGGTCTCGGAGCTACGAGCAGTACTTC. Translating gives CASRYIGSRSYEQYF.